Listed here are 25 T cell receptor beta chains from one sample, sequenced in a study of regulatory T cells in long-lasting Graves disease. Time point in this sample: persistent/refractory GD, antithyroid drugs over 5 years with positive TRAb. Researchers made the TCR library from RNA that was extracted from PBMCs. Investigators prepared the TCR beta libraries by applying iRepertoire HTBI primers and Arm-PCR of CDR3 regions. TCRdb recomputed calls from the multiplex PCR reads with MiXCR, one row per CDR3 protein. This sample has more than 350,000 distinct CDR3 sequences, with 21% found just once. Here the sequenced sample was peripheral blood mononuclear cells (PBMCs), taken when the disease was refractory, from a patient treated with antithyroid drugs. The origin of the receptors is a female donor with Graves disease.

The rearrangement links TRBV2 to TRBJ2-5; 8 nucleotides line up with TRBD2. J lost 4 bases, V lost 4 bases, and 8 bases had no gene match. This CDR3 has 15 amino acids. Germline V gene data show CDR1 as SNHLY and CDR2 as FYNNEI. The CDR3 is CASSGSGTTGETQYF. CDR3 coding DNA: TGTGCCAGCAGTGGTAGCGGGACTACCGGAGAGACCCAGTACTTC.

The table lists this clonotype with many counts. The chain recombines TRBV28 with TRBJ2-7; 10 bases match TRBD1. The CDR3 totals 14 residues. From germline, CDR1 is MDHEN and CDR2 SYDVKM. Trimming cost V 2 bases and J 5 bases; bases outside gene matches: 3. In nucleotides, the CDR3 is TGTGCCAGCAGTTTAGCCGGGACAGGGGACGAGCAGTACTTC. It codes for CASSLAGTGDEQYF.

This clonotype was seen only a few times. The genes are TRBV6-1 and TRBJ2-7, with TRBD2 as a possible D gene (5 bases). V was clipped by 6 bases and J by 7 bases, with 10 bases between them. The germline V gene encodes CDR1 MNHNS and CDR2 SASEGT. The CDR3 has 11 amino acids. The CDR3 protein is CASRAPGEQYF. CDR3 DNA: TGTGCCAGCAGGGCCCCGGGGGAGCAGTACTTC.

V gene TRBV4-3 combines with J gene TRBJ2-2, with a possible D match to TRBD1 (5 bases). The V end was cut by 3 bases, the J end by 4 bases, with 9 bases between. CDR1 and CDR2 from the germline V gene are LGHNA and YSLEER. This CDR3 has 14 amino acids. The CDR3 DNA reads TGCGCCAGCAGCCACGCAGGGCTCACCGGGGAGCTGTTTTTT. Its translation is CASSHAGLTGELFF.

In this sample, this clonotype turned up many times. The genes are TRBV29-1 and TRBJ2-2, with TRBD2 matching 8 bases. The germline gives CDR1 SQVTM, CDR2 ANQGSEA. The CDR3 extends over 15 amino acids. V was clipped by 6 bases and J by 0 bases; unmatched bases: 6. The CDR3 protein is CSVTGTRTNTGELFF. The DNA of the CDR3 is TGCAGCGTCACCGGGACTAGAACGAACACCGGGGAGCTGTTTTTT.

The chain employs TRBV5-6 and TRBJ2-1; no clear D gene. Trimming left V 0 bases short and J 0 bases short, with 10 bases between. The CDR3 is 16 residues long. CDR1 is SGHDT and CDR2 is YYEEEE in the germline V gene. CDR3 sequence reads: CASSLVAPSSYNEQFF. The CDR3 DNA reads TGTGCCAGCAGCTTGGTGGCACCGAGCTCCTACAATGAGCAGTTCTTC.

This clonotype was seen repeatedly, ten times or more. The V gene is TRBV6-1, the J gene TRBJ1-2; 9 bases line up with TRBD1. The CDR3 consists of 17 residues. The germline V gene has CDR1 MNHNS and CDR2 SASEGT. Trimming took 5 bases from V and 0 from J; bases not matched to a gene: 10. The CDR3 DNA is TGTGCCAGCAGTCCACCCCCGGGACAGGGTACTAACTATGGCTACACCTTC. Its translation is CASSPPPGQGTNYGYTF.

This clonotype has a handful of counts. The CDR3: CASEGSETQYF. Written as DNA, the CDR3 is TGCGCCAGTGAGGGGTCGGAGACCCAGTACTTC. The chain employs TRBV10-1 and TRBJ2-5; possibly TRBD1 or TRBD2 for D (5 bases each). The germline V gene encodes CDR1 WNHNN and CDR2 SYGVQD (reference sequence). The CDR3 sequence is 11 residues long. Trimming removed 9 bases from V and 5 bases from J, with 10 bases in between.

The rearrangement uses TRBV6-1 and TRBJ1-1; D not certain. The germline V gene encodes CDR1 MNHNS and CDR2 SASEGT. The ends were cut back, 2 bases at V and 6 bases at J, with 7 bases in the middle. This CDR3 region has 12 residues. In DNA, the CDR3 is TGTGCCAGCAGTGAAACGCGGCCTGAAGCTTTCTTT. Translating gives CASSETRPEAFF.

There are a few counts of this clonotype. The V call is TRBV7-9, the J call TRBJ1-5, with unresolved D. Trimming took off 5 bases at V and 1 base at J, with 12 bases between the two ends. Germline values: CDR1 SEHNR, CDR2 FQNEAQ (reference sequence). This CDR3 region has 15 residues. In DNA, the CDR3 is TGTGCCAGCAGCCTAGAATCGGGGAGCAATCAGCCCCAGCATTTT. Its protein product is CASSLESGSNQPQHF.

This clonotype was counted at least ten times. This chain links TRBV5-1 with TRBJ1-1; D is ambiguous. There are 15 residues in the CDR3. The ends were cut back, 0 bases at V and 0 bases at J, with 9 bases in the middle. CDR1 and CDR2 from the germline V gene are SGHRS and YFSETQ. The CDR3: CASSLEMGMNTEAFF. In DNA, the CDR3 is TGCGCCAGCAGCTTGGAGATGGGAATGAACACTGAAGCTTTCTTT.

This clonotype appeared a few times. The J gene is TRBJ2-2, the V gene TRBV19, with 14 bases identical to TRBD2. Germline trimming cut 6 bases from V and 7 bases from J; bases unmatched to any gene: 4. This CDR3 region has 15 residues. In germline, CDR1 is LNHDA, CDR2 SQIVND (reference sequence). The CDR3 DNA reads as TGTGCCAGTAGGACTAGCGGGAGGGCCTTCGGGGAGCTGTTTTTT. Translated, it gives CASRTSGRAFGELFF.

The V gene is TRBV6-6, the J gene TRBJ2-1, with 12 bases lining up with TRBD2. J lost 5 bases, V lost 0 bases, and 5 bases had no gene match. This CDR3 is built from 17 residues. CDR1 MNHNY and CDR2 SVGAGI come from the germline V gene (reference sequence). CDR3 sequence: CASSYSRTSGTNNEQFF. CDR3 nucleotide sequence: TGTGCCAGCAGTTACTCGAGGACTAGCGGGACCAACAATGAGCAGTTCTTC.

The CDR3 bases are TGTGCCAGCAGCCGCGGGACTAGCGGGAGCGATGAGCAGTACTTC. It is translated as CASSRGTSGSDEQYF. The chain combines TRBV3-1 with TRBJ2-5; 14 nucleotides line up with TRBD2. Germline V gene data show CDR1 as LGHDT and CDR2 as YNNKEL (reference sequence). This CDR3 comprises 15 residues. V was clipped by 4 bases and J by 11 bases; unmatched bases: 9.

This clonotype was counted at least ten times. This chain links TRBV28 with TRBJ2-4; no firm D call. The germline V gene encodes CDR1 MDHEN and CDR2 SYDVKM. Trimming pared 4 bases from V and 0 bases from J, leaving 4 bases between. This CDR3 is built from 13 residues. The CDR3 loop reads CASSSLAKNIQYF. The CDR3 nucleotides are TGTGCCAGCAGTTCACTAGCCAAAAACATTCAGTACTTC.

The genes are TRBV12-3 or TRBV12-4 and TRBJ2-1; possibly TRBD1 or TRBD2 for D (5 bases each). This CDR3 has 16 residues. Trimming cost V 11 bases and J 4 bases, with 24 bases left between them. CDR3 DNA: TGTGCCCGTGGGGATACCGGGACGAGACTTTACAATGAGCAGTTCTTC. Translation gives CARGDTGTRLYNEQFF.

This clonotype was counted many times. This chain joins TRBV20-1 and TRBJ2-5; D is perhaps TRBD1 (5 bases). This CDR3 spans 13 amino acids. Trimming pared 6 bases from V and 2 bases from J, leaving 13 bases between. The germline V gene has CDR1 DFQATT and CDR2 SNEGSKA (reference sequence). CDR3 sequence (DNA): TGCAGTGCAAACACAGGCCTGCAAGAGACCCAGTACTTC. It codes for CSANTGLQETQYF.

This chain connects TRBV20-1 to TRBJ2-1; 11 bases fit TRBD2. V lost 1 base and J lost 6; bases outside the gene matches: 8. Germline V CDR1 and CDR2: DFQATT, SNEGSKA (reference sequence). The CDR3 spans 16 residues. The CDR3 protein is CSARGATSGKFNEQFF. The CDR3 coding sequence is TGCAGTGCTAGAGGTGCGACTAGCGGGAAATTCAATGAGCAGTTCTTC.

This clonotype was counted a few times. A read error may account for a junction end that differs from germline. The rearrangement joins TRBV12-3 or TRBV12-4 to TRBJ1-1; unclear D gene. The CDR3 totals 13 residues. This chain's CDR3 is CAGSLMMNTEAFF. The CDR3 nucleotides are TGTGCCGGCAGTTTAATGATGAACACTGAAGCTTTCTTT.

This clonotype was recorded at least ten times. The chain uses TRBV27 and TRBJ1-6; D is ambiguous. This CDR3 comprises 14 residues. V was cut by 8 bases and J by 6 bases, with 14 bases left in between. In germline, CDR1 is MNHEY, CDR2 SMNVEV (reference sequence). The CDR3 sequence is CASASGVGNSPLHF. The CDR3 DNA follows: TGTGCCAGCGCAAGCGGAGTTGGTAATTCACCCCTCCACTTT.

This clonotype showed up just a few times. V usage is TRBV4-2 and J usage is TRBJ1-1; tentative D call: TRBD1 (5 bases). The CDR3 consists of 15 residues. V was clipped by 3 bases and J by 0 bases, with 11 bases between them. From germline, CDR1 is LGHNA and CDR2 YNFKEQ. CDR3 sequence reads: CASSHPTAMNTEAFF. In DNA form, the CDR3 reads TGTGCCAGCAGCCACCCGACAGCCATGAACACTGAAGCTTTCTTT.

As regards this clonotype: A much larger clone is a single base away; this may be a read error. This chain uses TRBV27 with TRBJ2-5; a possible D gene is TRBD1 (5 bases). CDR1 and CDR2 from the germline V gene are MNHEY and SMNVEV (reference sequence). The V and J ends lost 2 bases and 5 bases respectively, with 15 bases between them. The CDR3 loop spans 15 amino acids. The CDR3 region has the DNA TGTGCCAGCAGTTTAGGTTCGACAGACCGTGAGACCCAGTACTTC. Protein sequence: CASSLGSTDRETQYF.

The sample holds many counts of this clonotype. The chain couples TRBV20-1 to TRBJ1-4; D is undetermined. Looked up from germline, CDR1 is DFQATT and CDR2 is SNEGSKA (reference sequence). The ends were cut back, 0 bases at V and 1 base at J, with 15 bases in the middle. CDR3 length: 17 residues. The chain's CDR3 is CSARDIGVLGTNEKLFF. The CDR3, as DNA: TGCAGTGCTAGAGATATCGGGGTGTTGGGAACTAATGAAAAACTGTTTTTT.

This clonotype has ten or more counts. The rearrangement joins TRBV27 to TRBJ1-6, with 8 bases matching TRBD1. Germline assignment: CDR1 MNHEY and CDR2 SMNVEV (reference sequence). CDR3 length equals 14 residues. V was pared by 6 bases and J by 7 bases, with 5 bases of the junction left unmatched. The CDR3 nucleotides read TGTGCCAGCAGCCCGGCAGGGGGCAATTCACCCCTCCACTTT. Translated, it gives CASSPAGGNSPLHF.

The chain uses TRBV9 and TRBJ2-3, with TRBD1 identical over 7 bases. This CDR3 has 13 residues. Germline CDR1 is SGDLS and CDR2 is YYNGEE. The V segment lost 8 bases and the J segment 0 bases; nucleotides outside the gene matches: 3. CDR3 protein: CARTTGSTDTQYF. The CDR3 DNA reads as TGTGCCAGGACGACAGGGAGCACAGATACGCAGTATTTT.